The subject of this entry is one T cell receptor (beta chain). Its antigen is undetermined. The data belong to a study of resident and recirculating memory T cells in vitiligo. Study overall: Epidermis came from shave biopsies of lesional and nonlesional sites, plus PBMCs.

Study outcomes and limitations: TCR sequences were not conserved across biopsy sites or patients.

V dropped 4 bases and J dropped 3; count of bases not matched to a gene: 2. The CDR3 length is 13 residues. Germline V CDR1 and CDR2: MNHNY, SVGAGI (reference sequence). TCRdb's copy holds only in-frame clones and misses some; the assay was immunoSEQ multiplex PCR. The sample has tens of thousands of clones; 90% to 95% are singletons. No change in lesions over the prior 6 months defined stable disease. No vitiligo treatment was given during the prior three months. The sample was blood. The TCR originated in a male donor with vitiligo. V usage is TRBV6-6 and J usage is TRBJ1-1; 7 positions agree with TRBD1. The CDR3 region is CASSSTGDTEAFF. CDR3 bases: TGTGCCAGCAGTTCTACAGGGGACACTGAAGCTTTCTTT.